The present T cell receptor (beta chain) was sequenced within a study of glioma-infiltrating T cells. Notes on the study in general: Gliomas, especially low-grade, showed above-expected tissue-blood divergence; non-neoplastic patients showed below.

With regard to this clonotype: The antigen is undetermined.

This CDR3 is 11 amino acids long. V lost 4 bases and J lost 7, with 10 bases in between. CDR1 is SQVTM and CDR2 is ANQGSEA in the germline V gene. Using RNA template, CDR3s of TCR alpha and beta were amplified with iRepertoire arm-PCR. TCRdb re-called the multiplex PCR reads with MiXCR, one entry per CDR3 protein. This sample has roughly 40,000 distinct CDR3 sequences, with approximately 20% found just once. The clonotype was recovered from a human donor with low-grade glioma or glioblastoma, undergoing nonglioma brain surgery, or in good health (not recorded which). The material sequenced was glioma tissue, nonneoplastic brain tissue, or PBMCs (not recorded which). The rearrangement links TRBV29-1 to TRBJ1-2; D is unresolved. The CDR3 region is CSVVDFLGYTF. For the CDR3, the DNA is TGCAGCGTTGTTGACTTCCTTGGCTACACCTTC.